The rows below give T cell receptor beta chains drawn from one sample of a study of shared clonotypes between healthy human individuals. Some clones are missing from TCRdb's copy, which holds only in-frame ones; the method was immunoSEQ multiplex PCR. The sample shows about half a million clones, 60% to 80% of them seen only once. The specimen was PBMCs. These receptors were taken from a woman in her thirties or forties in good health. Some clones in this sample may be carry-over from other donors' samples. Both conserved end residues are part of each CDR3. The D gene is left open where the match is weak. Clone size is shown for a subset of rows, as once, few, many or a class of expanded clone.

D | J | size | V | CDR3 | DNA
NA | TRBJ1-2 | few | TRBV9 | CASRRGPDGYTF | TGTGCCAGCAGACGGGGGCCCGATGGCTACACCTTC
TRBD2 | TRBJ2-7 | NA | TRBV11-2 | CASSLGSGRAASYEQYF | TGTGCCAGCAGCTTAGGTAGCGGGAGGGCCGCCTCCTACGAGCAGTACTTC
NA | TRBJ2-2 | many | TRBV11-2 | CASSLDGGFTGELFF | TGTGCCAGCAGCTTAGACGGTGGGTTCACCGGGGAGCTGTTTTTT
TRBD1 | TRBJ2-2 | once | TRBV30 | CAWSRGTGANTGELFF | TGTGCCTGGTCAAGAGGGACAGGGGCGAACACCGGGGAGCTGTTTTTT
TRBD2 | TRBJ2-7 | NA | TRBV11-2 | CASSSTSGQYEQYF | TGTGCCAGCAGCTCGACTAGCGGACAGTACGAGCAGTACTTC
NA | TRBJ1-1 | NA | TRBV6-1 | CASSEFVVAEAFF | TGTGCCAGCAGTGAATTCGTGGTGGCTGAAGCTTTCTTT
NA | TRBJ2-3 | NA | TRBV7-9 | CASSSPLDSDTQYF | TGTGCCAGCAGCTCTCCACTAGACTCAGATACGCAGTATTTT
TRBD2 | TRBJ2-1 | NA | TRBV29-1 | CSVAGGSYNEQFF | TGCAGCGTTGCCGGGGGGTCCTACAATGAGCAGTTCTTC
NA | TRBJ1-5 | NA | TRBV4-1 | CASSQVALQGNNQPQHF | TGCGCCAGCAGCCAAGTAGCCCTACAGGGCAACAATCAGCCCCAGCATTTT
NA | TRBJ2-5 | NA | TRBV27 | CASRTGLQETQYF | TGTGCCAGCAGAACCGGGCTCCAAGAGACCCAGTACTTC
NA | TRBJ2-7 | NA | TRBV7-9 | CASSLGRLTYEQYF | TGTGCCAGCAGCTTAGGCAGGCTTACCTACGAGCAGTACTTC
NA | TRBJ2-1 | NA | TRBV6-6 | CASSYSLIQNEQFF | TGTGCCAGCAGTTACTCCCTCATCCAAAATGAGCAGTTCTTC
NA | TRBJ1-6 | NA | TRBV5-4 | CASSPGQAVSPLHF | TGTGCCAGCAGCCCCGGGCAGGCGGTGTCACCCCTCCACTTT
NA | TRBJ2-4 | once | TRBV9 | CASSVVNGIQYF | TGTGCCAGCAGCGTAGTGAATGGTATTCAGTACTTC
NA | TRBJ1-4 | few | TRBV4-2 | CASSQDYRVNEKLFF | TGTGCCAGCAGCCAAGATTACAGGGTCAACGAAAAACTGTTTTTT
TRBD1 | TRBJ1-4 | NA | TRBV28 | CASSLSHRGREKLFF | TGTGCCAGCAGTTTAAGTCACAGGGGGCGGGAAAAACTGTTTTTT
NA | TRBJ2-7 | once | TRBV7-9 | CASSLVVGSSYEQYF | TGTGCCAGCAGCTTAGTAGTGGGTAGCTCCTACGAGCAGTACTTC
NA | TRBJ2-7 | NA | TRBV27 | CASGLRPGAEQYF | TGTGCCAGCGGCCTACGCCCGGGGGCCGAGCAGTACTTC
TRBD1 | TRBJ1-1 | NA | TRBV2 | CASSLGQLNTEAFF | TGTGCCAGCAGCTTGGGACAGCTGAACACTGAAGCTTTCTTT
NA | TRBJ1-1 | NA | TRBV5-4 | CASSVTNTEAFF | TGTGCCAGCAGCGTCACGAACACTGAAGCTTTCTTT